Listed below are T cell receptor beta chains from one sample, sequenced in a study of PD-L1 blockade in urothelial cancer. Clones were read by immunoSEQ multiplex PCR, and TCRdb kept only the in-frame ones, dropping some. This sample has 25,000 to 35,000 clones, with about four fifths found just once. Source: PBMCs, taken around atezolizumab (anti-PD-L1) treatment. These receptors were collected from a man in his sixties or seventies with urothelial cancer. The CDR3 runs from the conserved cysteine through the conserved F or W. Each record gives: J gene, D gene, V gene, clone size, CDR3 DNA, CDR3 protein. D genes are given only for firm matches. Not all rows give a size; the values are once, few, many and, for expanded clones, a class.

j_gene: TRBJ1-5
d_gene: TRBD1
v_gene: TRBV7-2
abundance: .
CDR3nt: TGTGCCAGCAGCTTAGGAGGGACAGGATGGGATTCAAAGCCCCAGCATTTT
CDR3aa: CASSLGGTGWDSKPQHF

j_gene: TRBJ2-5
d_gene: TRBD2
v_gene: TRBV14
abundance: few
CDR3nt: TGTGCCAGCAGCCAGGGCCGACCGGGACTAGGGAGAGAGACCCAGTACTTC
CDR3aa: CASSQGRPGLGRETQYF

j_gene: TRBJ2-1
d_gene: .
v_gene: TRBV11-2
abundance: .
CDR3nt: TGTGCCAGCAGCTTAGGAGGACAGTACAATGCGCAGTTCTTC
CDR3aa: CASSLGGQYNAQFF

j_gene: TRBJ2-5
d_gene: TRBD2
v_gene: TRBV5-1
abundance: .
CDR3nt: TGCGCCAGCAGCTTTAGCGGGAGTTGGCAAGAGACCCAGTACTTC
CDR3aa: CASSFSGSWQETQYF

j_gene: TRBJ2-5
d_gene: TRBD1
v_gene: TRBV7-9
abundance: .
CDR3nt: TGTGCCGGATCTGGACAGGGGGAAGAGACCCAGTACTTC
CDR3aa: CAGSGQGEETQYF

j_gene: TRBJ2-3
d_gene: TRBD1
v_gene: TRBV7-9
abundance: .
CDR3nt: TGTGCCAGCAGCTTAAGGGCAGGGGGCTCTGTGGATACGCAGTATTTT
CDR3aa: CASSLRAGGSVDTQYF

j_gene: TRBJ2-7
d_gene: TRBD1
v_gene: TRBV2
abundance: .
CDR3nt: TGTGCCAGCAGTGGTGGGGACAGGATTTACGAGCAGTACTTC
CDR3aa: CASSGGDRIYEQYF

j_gene: TRBJ1-1
d_gene: TRBD1
v_gene: TRBV7-3
abundance: .
CDR3nt: TGTGCCAGCAGCCCGGGACAGGTCACTGAAGCTTTCTTT
CDR3aa: CASSPGQVTEAFF

j_gene: TRBJ2-5
d_gene: TRBD2
v_gene: TRBV7-2
abundance: .
CDR3nt: TGTGCCAGCAGCTCCTCAGCGGGGGGGGGAGAGACCCAGTACTTC
CDR3aa: CASSSSAGGGETQYF

j_gene: TRBJ1-4
d_gene: .
v_gene: TRBV9
abundance: .
CDR3nt: TGTGCCAGCAGCGCCGAAGGAGGGAGTGTAGGTTTGGGGCTGTTTTTT
CDR3aa: CASSAEGGSVGLGLFF

j_gene: TRBJ1-1
d_gene: .
v_gene: TRBV5-1
abundance: once
CDR3nt: TGCGCCAGCAGCTCCGGACAGAGTGAAGCTTTCTTT
CDR3aa: CASSSGQSEAFF

j_gene: TRBJ2-5
d_gene: .
v_gene: TRBV9
abundance: .
CDR3nt: TGTGCCAGCAGCACCCAGGGTAGGGGCTCGGCGACCCAGTACTTC
CDR3aa: CASSTQGRGSATQYF

j_gene: TRBJ1-2
d_gene: .
v_gene: TRBV19
abundance: .
CDR3nt: TGTGCCAGTAGTACAGAGTTTACAGGGTCCTATGGCTACACCTTC
CDR3aa: CASSTEFTGSYGYTF

j_gene: TRBJ2-3
d_gene: TRBD2
v_gene: TRBV28
abundance: .
CDR3nt: TGTGCCAGCAGCCGGGGACTAGCGGGAGCAGATACGCAGTATTTT
CDR3aa: CASSRGLAGADTQYF

j_gene: TRBJ2-5
d_gene: TRBD2
v_gene: TRBV4-2
abundance: once
CDR3nt: TGTGCCAGCAGCCACGGGACTAGCGCTTTAGAGACCCAGTACTTC
CDR3aa: CASSHGTSALETQYF

j_gene: TRBJ1-1
d_gene: .
v_gene: TRBV7-2
abundance: few
CDR3nt: TGTGCCAGCAGCACACAGGGTCGTACTGAAGCTTTCTTT
CDR3aa: CASSTQGRTEAFF

j_gene: TRBJ2-1
d_gene: .
v_gene: TRBV7-2
abundance: once
CDR3nt: TGTGCCAGCAGCCCCCAGGGGAATGAGCAGTTCTTC
CDR3aa: CASSPQGNEQFF

j_gene: TRBJ1-2
d_gene: .
v_gene: TRBV28
abundance: .
CDR3nt: TGTGCCAGCAGTCCAACCCCCGTAGGGCGGGGCGGCTACACCTTC
CDR3aa: CASSPTPVGRGGYTF

j_gene: TRBJ1-5
d_gene: .
v_gene: TRBV7-8
abundance: .
CDR3nt: TGTGCCAGCAGCCCGGCCGGGGGGGGTTATAGCAATCAGCCCCAGCATTTT
CDR3aa: CASSPAGGGYSNQPQHF

j_gene: TRBJ2-3
d_gene: TRBD2
v_gene: TRBV5-1
abundance: .
CDR3nt: TGCGCCAGCAGCTTGATCTCTAGCGGGGGCTCTAGCACAGATACGCAGTATTTT
CDR3aa: CASSLISSGGSSTDTQYF

j_gene: TRBJ1-1
d_gene: .
v_gene: TRBV6-6
abundance: .
CDR3nt: TGTGCCAGCATTCTTATACAGGGAACGGAAGCTTTCTTT
CDR3aa: CASILIQGTEAFF

j_gene: TRBJ2-2
d_gene: .
v_gene: TRBV4-2
abundance: .
CDR3nt: TGTGCCAGCAGCCAAGACACTAGCAAAGGGGAGCTGTTTTTT
CDR3aa: CASSQDTSKGELFF

j_gene: TRBJ1-2
d_gene: .
v_gene: TRBV2
abundance: .
CDR3nt: TGTGCCAGCGGAACCAGGGCCTATGGCTACACCTTC
CDR3aa: CASGTRAYGYTF

j_gene: TRBJ2-1
d_gene: .
v_gene: TRBV19
abundance: .
CDR3nt: TGTGCCAGTAGTGGAAGGGGAGGTGAGCAGTTCTTC
CDR3aa: CASSGRGGEQFF

j_gene: TRBJ2-3
d_gene: .
v_gene: TRBV19
abundance: .
CDR3nt: TGTGCCAGTAGTATAGTCGGCCTAGCCACAGATACGCAGTATTTT
CDR3aa: CASSIVGLATDTQYF

j_gene: TRBJ1-6
d_gene: TRBD1
v_gene: TRBV27
abundance: .
CDR3nt: TGTGCCAGCAGTTCTCCCGGGACAGGGTCTTCACCCCTCCACTTT
CDR3aa: CASSSPGTGSSPLHF

j_gene: TRBJ1-2
d_gene: TRBD1
v_gene: TRBV14
abundance: .
CDR3nt: TGTGCCAGCAGCCCTCGACAAAGCGGGACAGGTCTCCGTAACTATGGCTACACCTTC
CDR3aa: CASSPRQSGTGLRNYGYTF

j_gene: TRBJ2-6
d_gene: .
v_gene: TRBV19
abundance: .
CDR3nt: TGTGCCAGTAGCCGCTCTGGGGCCAACGTCCTGACTTTC
CDR3aa: CASSRSGANVLTF

j_gene: TRBJ2-7
d_gene: .
v_gene: TRBV7-9
abundance: .
CDR3nt: TGTGCCAGCAGCGATGACAGGATCTCCTACGAGCAGTACTTC
CDR3aa: CASSDDRISYEQYF

j_gene: TRBJ2-5
d_gene: TRBD1
v_gene: TRBV4-3
abundance: once
CDR3nt: TGCGCCAGCAGCGAGCAGGGGGCGCGGGAGACCCAGTACTTC
CDR3aa: CASSEQGARETQYF

j_gene: TRBJ2-7
d_gene: TRBD2
v_gene: TRBV5-6
abundance: .
CDR3nt: TGTGCCAGCAGCTTGCTCGGGACTAGCGAATCCTACGAGCAGTACTTC
CDR3aa: CASSLLGTSESYEQYF

j_gene: TRBJ2-2
d_gene: TRBD2
v_gene: TRBV19
abundance: few
CDR3nt: TGTGCCACCCAAGCGGGAGCGGGCACCGGGGAGCTGTTTTTT
CDR3aa: CATQAGAGTGELFF

j_gene: TRBJ1-3
d_gene: .
v_gene: TRBV5-4
abundance: .
CDR3nt: TGTGCCAGCAGTCCCGACAGCGGGCCTGGAAACACCATATATTTT
CDR3aa: CASSPDSGPGNTIYF

j_gene: TRBJ1-5
d_gene: TRBD1
v_gene: TRBV4-1
abundance: .
CDR3nt: TGCGCCAGCAGCCCCTACCTGGGACAGGGAAACAATCAGCCCCAGCATTTT
CDR3aa: CASSPYLGQGNNQPQHF

j_gene: TRBJ2-1
d_gene: .
v_gene: TRBV4-1
abundance: .
CDR3nt: TGCGCCAGCAGCCAACTCAAGTTACCGAGGGGGTCCTTCTCCTACAATGAGCAGTTCTTC
CDR3aa: CASSQLKLPRGSFSYNEQFF

j_gene: TRBJ1-1
d_gene: .
v_gene: TRBV7-2
abundance: .
CDR3nt: TGTGCCAGCAGCTTAGGGTTTGGGGGGACTGAAGCTTTCTTT
CDR3aa: CASSLGFGGTEAFF

j_gene: TRBJ1-2
d_gene: .
v_gene: TRBV27
abundance: .
CDR3nt: TGTGCCAGCAGTTTATTGGGCAGTCCCGGCGGCTACACCTTC
CDR3aa: CASSLLGSPGGYTF

j_gene: TRBJ2-6
d_gene: .
v_gene: TRBV5-1
abundance: .
CDR3nt: TGCGCCAGCAGCCCTCAGGGGGGAGGGGCCAACGTCCTGACTTTC
CDR3aa: CASSPQGGGANVLTF

j_gene: TRBJ2-2
d_gene: TRBD2
v_gene: TRBV27
abundance: .
CDR3nt: TGTGCCAGCAGTTCGGGACTAGCGGGGGGGAACACCGGGGAGCTGTTTTTT
CDR3aa: CASSSGLAGGNTGELFF

j_gene: TRBJ1-1
d_gene: TRBD1
v_gene: TRBV6-1
abundance: .
CDR3nt: TGTGCCAGCAGGACCCAGGGGGGAAACACTGAAGCTTTCTTT
CDR3aa: CASRTQGGNTEAFF

j_gene: TRBJ2-2
d_gene: TRBD1
v_gene: TRBV7-3
abundance: few
CDR3nt: TGTGCCAGCAGCTTGACAGGGCGTACCGGGGAGCTGTTTTTT
CDR3aa: CASSLTGRTGELFF